A selection of T cell receptor beta chains follows, all from one sample in a study of cytomegalovirus exposure and HLA in healthy donors. Measured with immunoSEQ multiplex PCR; TCRdb has only the in-frame clones, and not every one. Of hundreds of thousands of clones in the sample, roughly 70% are singletons; the top ten hold over 2%. Sequencing was carried out using PBMCs. The source is a female donor in good health and CMV-seronegative. Both conserved end residues are part of each CDR3. The D gene is left open where the match is weak. Clone size is given for some rows only: seen once, a few or many times, or a class if the clone is expanded.

size	D	V	J	DNA	CDR3
.	TRBD1	TRBV5-1	TRBJ1-4	TGCGCCAGCAGCTTGGGCCGAAATACTCACAGGGGAACTAATGAAAAACTGTTTTTT	CASSLGRNTHRGTNEKLFF
few	TRBD1	TRBV28	TRBJ1-6	TGTGCCAGCAGTTCGTCGACCAGGGGGCACTTT	CASSSSTRGHF
.	TRBD1	TRBV5-1	TRBJ2-4	TGCGCCAGCTGCCCGGGACAGGGGGTAAACATTCAGTACTTC	CASCPGQGVNIQYF
.	.	TRBV7-9	TRBJ1-2	TGTTCCAGCAGCAGAGAGGGCTATGGCTACACCTTC	CSSSREGYGYTF
few	.	TRBV18	TRBJ1-2	TGTGCCAGCTCACCATTGACAGGCCGGGTTGGCTACACCTTC	CASSPLTGRVGYTF
.	.	TRBV28	TRBJ2-1	TGTGCCAGCAGCCTTCCGCGGGACCCCTCCCCATACAATGAGCAGTTCTTC	CASSLPRDPSPYNEQFF
.	.	TRBV27	TRBJ2-1	TGTGCCAGCAGTTCCGAGCCCGCCGGCTACAATGAGCAGTTCTTC	CASSSEPAGYNEQFF
.	.	TRBV6-4	TRBJ2-3	TGTGCCAGCAGTGACGGAAGCGGGAGCACAGATACGCAGTATTTT	CASSDGSGSTDTQYF
.	.	TRBV19	TRBJ1-3	TGTGCCAGTAGTTCTCGGGGATCTGGAAACACCATATATTTT	CASSSRGSGNTIYF
.	TRBD2	TRBV7-3	TRBJ2-1	TGTGCCAGCAGCTTGCCTGGAGCGGGAGTGATCATCAATGAGCAGTTCTTC	CASSLPGAGVIINEQFF
.	.	TRBV5-1	TRBJ1-4	TGCGCCAGCAGCTTCGGACGCCTAGGGGGGGCAACTAATGAAAAACTGTTTTTT	CASSFGRLGGATNEKLFF
.	TRBD1	TRBV7-8	TRBJ1-2	TGTGCCAGCAGCCAGGGGGGACAGGGCAACTATGGCTACACCTTC	CASSQGGQGNYGYTF
once	.	TRBV2	TRBJ2-3	TGTGCCAGCAGTGGGGGCTCAGATACGCAGTATTTT	CASSGGSDTQYF
.	.	TRBV25-1	TRBJ1-5	TGTGCCAGCAGTGATCACAGGGAAGTGGGCCAGCCCCAGCATTTT	CASSDHREVGQPQHF
.	.	TRBV30	TRBJ2-1	TGTGCCTGGAGTGTATTATCCTGGGCCAGGGCCTCTTTTATCAATAACAATGAGCAGTTCTTC	CAWSVLSWARASFINNNEQFF
.	TRBD1	TRBV19	TRBJ2-7	TGTGCCAGTAGTTATGACAGGGGAGGCTACGAGCAGTACTTC	CASSYDRGGYEQYF
.	.	TRBV5-1	TRBJ2-7	TGCGCCAGCAGAGAGCCTACCACCTACGAGCAGTACTTC	CASREPTTYEQYF
.	TRBD2	TRBV6-5	TRBJ2-7	TGTGCCAGCATCGCTCGGGGGGGGAGCTCCTACGAGCAGTACTTC	CASIARGGSSYEQYF
few	TRBD1	TRBV6-5	TRBJ2-3	TGTGCCAGCACCCCACAGGGGATAGATACGCAGTATTTT	CASTPQGIDTQYF
.	.	TRBV28	TRBJ2-1	TGTGCCAGCAGCCGGGAGAGTCTGCCCTACAATGAGCAGTTCTTC	CASSRESLPYNEQFF
.	.	TRBV6-5	TRBJ2-1	TGTGCCAGCACTTATAGCGAGAACAATGAGCAGTTCTTC	CASTYSENNEQFF
.	.	TRBV5-4	TRBJ1-2	TGTGCCAGCATCCCTCACGGGGGGGCCAAAGTTGGCTACACCTTC	CASIPHGGAKVGYTF
.	TRBD1	TRBV19	TRBJ1-5	TGTGCCAGTTTATATTCGGGACAGGGGGCCCGGCAGCCCCAGCATTTT	CASLYSGQGARQPQHF
.	TRBD1	TRBV7-9	TRBJ1-1	TGTGCCAGCAGCTCACGACAGGGTATGAACACTGAAGCTTTCTTT	CASSSRQGMNTEAFF
.	.	TRBV2	TRBJ1-5	TGTGCCAGCAGTGAGGAGGGGCCGGGTCAGCCCCAGCATTTT	CASSEEGPGQPQHF
.	TRBD1	TRBV5-1	TRBJ2-7	TGCGCCAGCAGCTTGTTCCGGGACAGGGGCAGGTACGAGCAGTACTTC	CASSLFRDRGRYEQYF
.	TRBD1	TRBV7-9	TRBJ2-2	TGTGCCAGCAGCTCGCCTCCGGGACAGCACACCGGGGAGCTGTTTTTT	CASSSPPGQHTGELFF
few	TRBD1	TRBV18	TRBJ1-2	TGTGCCAGCTCTCCCCCGGGACAGGCCGCCTCCTATGGCTACACCTTC	CASSPPGQAASYGYTF
.	TRBD1	TRBV5-8	TRBJ2-7	TGTGCCAGCAGCCCGCACCGGGACAGAATCTCCTACGAGCAGTACTTC	CASSPHRDRISYEQYF
.	TRBD1	TRBV7-9	TRBJ1-2	TGTGCCAGCAGCCACGCCCCCACAGGGGGCTCGGACTATGGCTACACCTTC	CASSHAPTGGSDYGYTF
.	TRBD2	TRBV5-4	TRBJ2-3	TGTGCCAGCAGCTTGAAGCTGGCGGGAGGGCCATCAGATACGCAGTATTTT	CASSLKLAGGPSDTQYF
.	.	TRBV15	TRBJ2-7	TGTGCCACCGCTTGGGGTGCAGGGCTCACCCTCGAGCAGTACTTC	CATAWGAGLTLEQYF
few	.	TRBV5-4	TRBJ1-1	TGTGCCAGCAGCCCTTCTGGCAGGGATGGCACTGAAGCTTTCTTT	CASSPSGRDGTEAFF
.	.	TRBV28	TRBJ1-4	TGTGCCAGCACCATAGCCCAGGGGATCTTTAATGAAAAACTGTTTTTT	CASTIAQGIFNEKLFF
.	TRBD2	TRBV4-2	TRBJ2-1	TGTGCCAGCAGCCCAACTCGAGCGGGAGGGTACGAAAATGAGCAGTTCTTC	CASSPTRAGGYENEQFF
.	.	TRBV2	TRBJ2-6	TGTGCCAGCAGTGTGCGGGGCGCAGGGGCCAACGTCCTGACTTTC	CASSVRGAGANVLTF
.	TRBD1	TRBV11-3	TRBJ2-7	TGTGCCAGCAGCCCACAGCAGACAGGGCTCTACGAGCAGTACTTC	CASSPQQTGLYEQYF
.	.	TRBV7-3	TRBJ2-5	TGTGCCAGCAGCTTAGGAGGCAGGGGCCGGGAGACCCAGTACTTC	CASSLGGRGRETQYF
.	TRBD2	TRBV7-8	TRBJ2-7	TGTGCCAGCAGCTTTAGCGGGGGGGGTGGTGGGGAGCAGTACTTC	CASSFSGGGGGEQYF
.	TRBD1	TRBV27	TRBJ2-7	TGTGCCAGCAGTTTATCTCTGACAGGGTCGCGTCGCGAGCAGTACTTC	CASSLSLTGSRREQYF
.	TRBD1	TRBV7-3	TRBJ2-3	TGTGCCAGCAGCCCCACAGGGGGCCGTGCAGATACGCAGTATTTT	CASSPTGGRADTQYF
once	.	TRBV5-1	TRBJ2-7	TGCGCCAGCAGCTCCCCTCTATCCGGCGGGGAGCAGTACTTC	CASSSPLSGGEQYF
.	TRBD1	TRBV11-1	TRBJ2-3	TGTGCCAGCAGCAATAGGGACAGGAGAACAGATACGCAGTATTTT	CASSNRDRRTDTQYF
.	.	TRBV15	TRBJ2-3	TGTGCCACCAGCAGAGACGCGGGATCGGGCACAGATACGCAGTATTTT	CATSRDAGSGTDTQYF
.	TRBD2	TRBV30	TRBJ2-4	TGTGCCTGGAGTGTTATGCCTAGCGGGAGCATCGCCAAAAACATTCAGTACTTC	CAWSVMPSGSIAKNIQYF
.	.	TRBV21-1	TRBJ2-5	TGTGCCAGCAGCAAACATGTCGACAGAGAGACCCAGTACTTC	CASSKHVDRETQYF
once	TRBD2	TRBV29-1	TRBJ2-2	TGCAGCGTTGTAGCGGGATTCAACACCGGGGAGCTGTTTTTT	CSVVAGFNTGELFF
.	TRBD2	TRBV28	TRBJ2-7	TGTGCCAGCAGGCTAGCGGGAGGGTATTACGAGCAGTACTTC	CASRLAGGYYEQYF
.	TRBD2	TRBV7-2	TRBJ2-3	TGTGCCAGCAGTAACCGAGCGGGAGGGCCCACAGATACGCAGTATTTT	CASSNRAGGPTDTQYF
few	.	TRBV6-1	TRBJ2-7	TGTGCCAGCAGTGAAGAACAGGCCTCCTACGAGCAGTACTTC	CASSEEQASYEQYF
.	.	TRBV2	TRBJ1-3	TGTGCCAGCAGTATTAACCAGGGAATCTCTGGAAACACCATATATTTT	CASSINQGISGNTIYF
.	TRBD2	TRBV7-9	TRBJ2-7	TGTGCCAGCAGCTTAGTACTAGCGGGAGTTCGGGAGCAGTACTTC	CASSLVLAGVREQYF
few	TRBD1	TRBV28	TRBJ2-7	TGTGCCAGCAGTCCTACAGGGGCCTCCGAGCAGTACTTC	CASSPTGASEQYF
.	TRBD1	TRBV6-1	TRBJ2-3	TGTGCCAGCGAGGGACAGAGCACAGATACGCAGTATTTT	CASEGQSTDTQYF
.	.	TRBV11-3	TRBJ2-7	TGTGCCAGCAGCCGCGATGACCGAGGGTACGAGCAGTACTTC	CASSRDDRGYEQYF
once	.	TRBV27	TRBJ2-3	TGTGCCAGCAGTTTATCCGGGAGCACAGATACGCAGTATTTT	CASSLSGSTDTQYF
.	TRBD1	TRBV9	TRBJ1-2	TGTGCCGGCAGCCTAACTAACTGGGGACAGGGAGAAGGAGGCTACACCTTC	CAGSLTNWGQGEGGYTF